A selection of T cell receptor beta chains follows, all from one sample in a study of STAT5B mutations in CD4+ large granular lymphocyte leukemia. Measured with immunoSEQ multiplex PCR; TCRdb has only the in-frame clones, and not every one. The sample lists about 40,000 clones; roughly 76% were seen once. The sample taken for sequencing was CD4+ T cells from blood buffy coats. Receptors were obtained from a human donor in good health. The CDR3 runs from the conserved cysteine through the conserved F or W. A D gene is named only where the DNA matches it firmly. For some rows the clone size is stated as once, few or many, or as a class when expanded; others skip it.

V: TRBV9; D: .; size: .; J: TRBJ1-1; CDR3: CASSVESVTEAFF; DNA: TGTGCCAGCAGCGTAGAATCGGTCACTGAAGCTTTCTTT
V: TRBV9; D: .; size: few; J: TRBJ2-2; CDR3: CASSASGTTNTGELFF; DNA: TGTGCCAGCAGCGCATCCGGGACCACTAACACCGGGGAGCTGTTTTTT
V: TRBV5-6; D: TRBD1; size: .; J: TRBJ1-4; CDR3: CASSDDRVVEKLFF; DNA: TGTGCCAGCAGCGACGACAGGGTTGTCGAAAAACTGTTTTTT
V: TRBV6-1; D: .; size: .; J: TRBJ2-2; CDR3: CASSEWNTGELFF; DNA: TGTGCCAGCAGTGAATGGAACACCGGGGAGCTGTTTTTT
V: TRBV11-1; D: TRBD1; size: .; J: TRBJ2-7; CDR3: CASSLPGQGMYEQYF; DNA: TGTGCCAGCAGCTTACCGGGACAGGGTATGTACGAGCAGTACTTC
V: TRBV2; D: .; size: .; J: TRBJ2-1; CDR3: CASSGEHNEQFF; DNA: TGTGCCAGCAGTGGAGAGCACAATGAGCAGTTCTTC
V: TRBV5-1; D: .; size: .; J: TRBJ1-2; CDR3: CASSLVGQTYGYTF; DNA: TGCGCCAGCAGCTTGGTGGGGCAGACTTATGGCTACACCTTC
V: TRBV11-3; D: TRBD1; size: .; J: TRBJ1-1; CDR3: CASSSGQGAFF; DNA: TGTGCCAGCAGCAGTGGACAGGGGGCTTTCTTT
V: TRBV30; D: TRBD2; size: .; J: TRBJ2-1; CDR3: CASTGTSGYYEQFF; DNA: TGTGCCTCCACGGGGACTAGCGGGTATTATGAGCAGTTCTTC
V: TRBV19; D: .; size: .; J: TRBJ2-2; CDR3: CASSGRSGNTGELFF; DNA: TGTGCCAGTAGTGGGCGGTCAGGAAACACCGGGGAGCTGTTTTTT
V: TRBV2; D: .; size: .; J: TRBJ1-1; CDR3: CASSEPINTEAFF; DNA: TGTGCCAGCAGTGAACCAATTAACACTGAAGCTTTCTTT
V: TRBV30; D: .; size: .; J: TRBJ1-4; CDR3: CAWTPRPGEKLFF; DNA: TGTGCCTGGACTCCCCGACCGGGCGAAAAACTGTTTTTT
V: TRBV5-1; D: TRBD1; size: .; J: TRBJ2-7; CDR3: CASSPPSGTGDHEQYF; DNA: TGCGCCAGCAGCCCCCCCTCCGGGACAGGGGACCACGAGCAGTACTTC
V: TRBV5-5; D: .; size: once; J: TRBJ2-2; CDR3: CASSLSEGAGELFF; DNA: TGTGCCAGCAGCTTATCTGAGGGGGCCGGGGAGCTGTTTTTT
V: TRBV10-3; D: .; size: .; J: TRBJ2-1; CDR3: CAISAQADEQFF; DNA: TGTGCCATCAGTGCGCAAGCGGATGAGCAGTTCTTC
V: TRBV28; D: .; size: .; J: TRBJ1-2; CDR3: CASSSPGTNGYTF; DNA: TGTGCCAGCAGTTCCCCCGGGACTAATGGCTACACCTTC
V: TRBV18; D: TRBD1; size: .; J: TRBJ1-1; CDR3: CASSTGQGASTEAFF; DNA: TGTGCCAGCTCAACTGGACAGGGGGCTAGCACTGAAGCTTTCTTT
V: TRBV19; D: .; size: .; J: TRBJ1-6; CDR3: CASQIGHGVGSPLHF; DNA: TGTGCCAGTCAGATCGGACACGGGGTGGGTTCACCCCTCCACTTT
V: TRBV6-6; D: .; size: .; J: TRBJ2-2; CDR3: CASSPNPGGELFF; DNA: TGTGCCAGCAGTCCTAACCCCGGCGGGGAGCTGTTTTTT
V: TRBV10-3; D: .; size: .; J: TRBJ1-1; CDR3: CAIRADSNTEAFF; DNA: TGTGCCATCAGGGCGGACTCGAACACTGAAGCTTTCTTT
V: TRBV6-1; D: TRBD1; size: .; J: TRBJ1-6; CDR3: CASTWDSCNSPLHF; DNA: TGTGCCAGCACCTGGGACAGCTGTAATTCACCCCTCCACTTT
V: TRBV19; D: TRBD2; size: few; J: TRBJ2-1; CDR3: CASSTSGSYNEQFF; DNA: TGTGCCAGTAGTACTAGCGGGAGCTACAATGAGCAGTTCTTC
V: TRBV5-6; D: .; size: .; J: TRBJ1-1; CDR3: CASSLGGLAEAFF; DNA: TGTGCCAGCAGCTTGGGGGGGCTTGCTGAAGCTTTCTTT
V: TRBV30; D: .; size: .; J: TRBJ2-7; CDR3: CAWSNGVGYEQYF; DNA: TGTGCCTGGTCGAATGGAGTAGGCTACGAGCAGTACTTC
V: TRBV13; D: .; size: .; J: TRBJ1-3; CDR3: CASSLYGPANTIYF; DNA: TGTGCCAGCAGCCTCTATGGGCCCGCAAACACCATATATTTT
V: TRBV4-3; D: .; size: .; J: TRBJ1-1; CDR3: CASSSGMGGSEAFF; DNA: TGCGCCAGCAGCTCGGGCATGGGGGGATCTGAAGCTTTCTTT
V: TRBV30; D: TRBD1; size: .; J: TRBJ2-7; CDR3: CAWSYAGTGAYEQYF; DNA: TGTGCCTGGAGTTACGCCGGGACAGGGGCCTACGAGCAGTACTTC
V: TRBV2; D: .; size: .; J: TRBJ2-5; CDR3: CASRGESETQYF; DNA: TGTGCCAGCCGTGGGGAGAGTGAGACCCAGTACTTC
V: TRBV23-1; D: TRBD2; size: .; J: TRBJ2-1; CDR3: CASSQQLADTYNEQFF; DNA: TGCGCCAGCAGTCAACAGCTAGCGGATACCTACAATGAGCAGTTCTTC